This record looks at one T cell receptor (beta chain) sequence and its context. V trimming: 7 bases; J trimming: 5 bases; junction bases outside the gene matches: 7. The CDR3 runs 15 residues. Germline V gene sequence: CDR1 LNHDA, CDR2 SQIVND (reference sequence). Authors' data handling: Amplification of reference gene primers provided the estimated nucleated cell counts. TCRdb's table, derived via immunoSEQ multiplex PCR, lists solely in-frame clones and lacks some. D and trimming come from the DNA, and the V and J calls and clone size come from that table. The sample gives under 250,000 clones, roughly 82% of which show up once; around 5% is in the top ten. The sample belongs to a study of blood T cell repertoires in COVID-19. Looking at the study overall: From the United States, Italy and Spain came samples of acute and convalescent COVID-19. PBMCs, B-cell-depleted T cells, or T cells were the source of the cDNA or gDNA that made up the material.

V usage is TRBV19 and J usage is TRBJ1-4; TRBD1 matches 10 bases. The sequenced sample consisted of peripheral blood. The receptor was derived from an older woman with acute or convalescent COVID-19. The CDR3 loop reads CASTRVGQGNEKLFF. The CDR3 nucleotides are TGTGCCAGTACACGTGTGGGACAGGGGAATGAAAAACTGTTTTTT.